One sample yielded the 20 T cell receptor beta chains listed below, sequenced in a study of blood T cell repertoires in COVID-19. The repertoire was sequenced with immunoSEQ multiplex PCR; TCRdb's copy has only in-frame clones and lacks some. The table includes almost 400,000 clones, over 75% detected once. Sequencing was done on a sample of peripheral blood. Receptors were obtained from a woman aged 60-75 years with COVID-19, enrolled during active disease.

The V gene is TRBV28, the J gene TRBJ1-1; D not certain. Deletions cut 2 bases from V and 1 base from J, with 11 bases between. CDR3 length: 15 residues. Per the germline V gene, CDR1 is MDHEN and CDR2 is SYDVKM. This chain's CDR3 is CASSLPQRANTEAFF. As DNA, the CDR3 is TGTGCCAGCAGTTTACCCCAGCGGGCGAACACTGAAGCTTTCTTT.

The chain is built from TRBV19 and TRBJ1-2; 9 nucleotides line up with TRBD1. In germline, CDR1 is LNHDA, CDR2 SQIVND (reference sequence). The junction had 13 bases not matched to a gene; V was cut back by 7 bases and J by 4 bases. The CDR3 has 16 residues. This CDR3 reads CASNPPDRGRGYGYTF. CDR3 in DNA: TGTGCCAGTAACCCCCCGGACAGGGGCCGGGGCTATGGCTACACCTTC.

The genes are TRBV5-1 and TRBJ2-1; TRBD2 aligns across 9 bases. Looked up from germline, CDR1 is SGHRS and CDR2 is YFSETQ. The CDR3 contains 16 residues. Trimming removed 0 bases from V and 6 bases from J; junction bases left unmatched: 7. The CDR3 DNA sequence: TGCGCCAGCAGCTTGGTAGAGACTAGCGGACCCAATGAGCAGTTCTTC. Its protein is CASSLVETSGPNEQFF.

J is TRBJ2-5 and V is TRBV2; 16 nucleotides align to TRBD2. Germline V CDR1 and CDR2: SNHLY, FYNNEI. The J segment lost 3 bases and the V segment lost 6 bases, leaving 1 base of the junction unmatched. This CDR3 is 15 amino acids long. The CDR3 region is CASSGTSGGEETQYF. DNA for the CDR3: TGTGCCAGCAGCGGGACTAGCGGGGGGGAAGAGACCCAGTACTTC.

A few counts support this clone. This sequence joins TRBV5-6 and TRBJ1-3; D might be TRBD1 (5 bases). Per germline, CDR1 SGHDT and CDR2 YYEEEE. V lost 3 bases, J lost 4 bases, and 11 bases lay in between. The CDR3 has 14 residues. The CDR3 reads CASSWTPGGNTIYF. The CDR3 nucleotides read TGTGCCAGCAGCTGGACCCCAGGGGGAAACACCATATATTTT.

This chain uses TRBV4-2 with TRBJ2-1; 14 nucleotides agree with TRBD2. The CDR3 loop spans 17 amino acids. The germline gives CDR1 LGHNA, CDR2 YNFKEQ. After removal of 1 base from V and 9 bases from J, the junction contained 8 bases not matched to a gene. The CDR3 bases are TGTGCCAGCAGCCAAGGTCAGACTAGCGGGGGGGCTGGTGAGCAGTTCTTC. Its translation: CASSQGQTSGGAGEQFF.

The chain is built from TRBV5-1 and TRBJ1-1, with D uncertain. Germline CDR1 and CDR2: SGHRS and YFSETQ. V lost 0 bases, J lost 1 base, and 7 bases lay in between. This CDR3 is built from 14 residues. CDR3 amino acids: CASSLAGWNTEAFF. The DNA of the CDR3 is TGCGCCAGCAGCTTGGCAGGCTGGAACACTGAAGCTTTCTTT.

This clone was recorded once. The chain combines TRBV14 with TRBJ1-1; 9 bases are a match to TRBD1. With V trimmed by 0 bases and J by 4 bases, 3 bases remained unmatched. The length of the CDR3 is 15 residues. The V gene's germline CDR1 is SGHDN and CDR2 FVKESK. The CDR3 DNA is TGTGCCAGCAGCCAAGATAGGACAGGGGCCACTGAAGCTTTCTTT. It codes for CASSQDRTGATEAFF.

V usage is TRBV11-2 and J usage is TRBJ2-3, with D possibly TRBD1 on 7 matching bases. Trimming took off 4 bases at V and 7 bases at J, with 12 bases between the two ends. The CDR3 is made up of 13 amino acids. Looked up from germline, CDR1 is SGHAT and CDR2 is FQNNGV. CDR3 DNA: TGTGCCAGCAGCTGGCCAGGGGGGAATACGCAGTATTTT. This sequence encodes CASSWPGGNTQYF.

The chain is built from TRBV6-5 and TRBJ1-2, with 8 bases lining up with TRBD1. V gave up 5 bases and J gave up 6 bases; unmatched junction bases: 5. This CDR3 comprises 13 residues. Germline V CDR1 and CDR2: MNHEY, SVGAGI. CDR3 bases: TGTGCCAGCAGTACCAGGGGGCCTGATGGCTACACCTTC. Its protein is CASSTRGPDGYTF.

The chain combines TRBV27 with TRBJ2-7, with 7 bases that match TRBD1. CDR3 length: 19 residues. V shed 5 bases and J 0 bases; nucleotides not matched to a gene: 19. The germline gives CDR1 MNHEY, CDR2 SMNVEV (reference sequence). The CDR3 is CASSPRTGKVGRSSYEQYF. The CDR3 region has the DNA TGTGCCAGCAGTCCTCGGACAGGCAAGGTTGGACGGAGCTCCTACGAGCAGTACTTC.

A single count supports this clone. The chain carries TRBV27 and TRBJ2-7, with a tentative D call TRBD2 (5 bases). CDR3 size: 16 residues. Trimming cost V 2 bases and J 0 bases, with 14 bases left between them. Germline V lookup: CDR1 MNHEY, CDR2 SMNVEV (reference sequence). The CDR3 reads CASSLIGSKSSYEQYF. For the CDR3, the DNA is TGTGCCAGCAGTTTAATAGGGAGCAAAAGCTCCTACGAGCAGTACTTC.

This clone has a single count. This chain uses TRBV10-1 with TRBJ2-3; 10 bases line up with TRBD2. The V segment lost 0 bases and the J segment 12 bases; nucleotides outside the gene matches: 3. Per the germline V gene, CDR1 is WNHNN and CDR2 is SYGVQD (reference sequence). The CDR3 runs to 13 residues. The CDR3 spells CASSESGLAYQYF. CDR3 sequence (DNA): TGCGCCAGCAGTGAGTCGGGACTAGCGTACCAGTATTTT.

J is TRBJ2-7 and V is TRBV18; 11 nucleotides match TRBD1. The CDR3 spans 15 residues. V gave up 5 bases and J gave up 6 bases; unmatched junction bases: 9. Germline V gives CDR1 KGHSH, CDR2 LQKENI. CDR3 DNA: TGTGCCAGCTCATTACTCGGGACAGGGGGTCTCGAGCAGTACTTC. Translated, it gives CASSLLGTGGLEQYF.

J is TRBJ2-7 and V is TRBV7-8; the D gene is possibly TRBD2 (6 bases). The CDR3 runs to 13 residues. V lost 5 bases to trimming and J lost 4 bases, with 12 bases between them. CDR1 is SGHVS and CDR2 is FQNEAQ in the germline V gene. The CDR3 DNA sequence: TGTGCCAGCAGCGCGGGAAGGAGGTACGAGCAGTACTTC. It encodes CASSAGRRYEQYF.

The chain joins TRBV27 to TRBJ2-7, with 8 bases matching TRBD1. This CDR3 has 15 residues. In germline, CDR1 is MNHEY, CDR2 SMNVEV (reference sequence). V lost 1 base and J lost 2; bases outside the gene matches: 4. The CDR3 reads CASSLFQGAAYEQYF. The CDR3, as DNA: TGTGCCAGCAGTTTATTTCAGGGGGCGGCCTACGAGCAGTACTTC.

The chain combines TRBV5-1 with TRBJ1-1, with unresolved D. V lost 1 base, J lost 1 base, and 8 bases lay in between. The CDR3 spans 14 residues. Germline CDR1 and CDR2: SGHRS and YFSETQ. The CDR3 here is CASSLHGENTEAFF. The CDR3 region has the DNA TGCGCCAGCAGCTTGCACGGAGAGAACACTGAAGCTTTCTTT.

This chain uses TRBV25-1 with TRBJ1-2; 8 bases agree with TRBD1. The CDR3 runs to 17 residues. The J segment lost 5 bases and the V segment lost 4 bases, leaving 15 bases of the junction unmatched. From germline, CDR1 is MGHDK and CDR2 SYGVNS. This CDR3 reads CASSASGTGVGSYGYTF. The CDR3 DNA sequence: TGTGCCAGCAGTGCGTCCGGGACAGGCGTTGGGTCTTATGGCTACACCTTC.

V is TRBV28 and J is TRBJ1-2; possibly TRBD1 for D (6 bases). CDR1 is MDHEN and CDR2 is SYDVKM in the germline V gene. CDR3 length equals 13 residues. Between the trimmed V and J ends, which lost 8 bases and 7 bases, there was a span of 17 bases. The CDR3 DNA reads TGTGCCAGCCGGGACAACCCCGTGGGTGGCTACACCTTC. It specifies CASRDNPVGGYTF.

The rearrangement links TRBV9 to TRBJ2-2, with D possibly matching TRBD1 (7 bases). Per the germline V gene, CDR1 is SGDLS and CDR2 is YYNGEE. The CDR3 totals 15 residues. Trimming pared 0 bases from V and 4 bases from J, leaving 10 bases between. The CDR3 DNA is TGTGCCAGCAGCGTAGTCCAGGGGGGCACCGGGGAGCTGTTTTTT. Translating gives CASSVVQGGTGELFF.